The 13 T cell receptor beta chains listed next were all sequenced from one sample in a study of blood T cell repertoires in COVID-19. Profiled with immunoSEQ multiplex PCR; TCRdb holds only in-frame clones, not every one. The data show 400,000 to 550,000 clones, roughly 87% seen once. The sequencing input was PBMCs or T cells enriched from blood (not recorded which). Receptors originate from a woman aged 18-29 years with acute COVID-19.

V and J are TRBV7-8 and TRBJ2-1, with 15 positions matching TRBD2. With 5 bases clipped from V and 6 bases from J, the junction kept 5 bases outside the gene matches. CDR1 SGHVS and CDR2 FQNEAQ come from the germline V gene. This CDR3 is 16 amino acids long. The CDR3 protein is CASSGLAGGPRNEQFF. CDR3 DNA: TGTGCCAGCAGCGGACTAGCGGGGGGGCCCCGCAATGAGCAGTTCTTC.

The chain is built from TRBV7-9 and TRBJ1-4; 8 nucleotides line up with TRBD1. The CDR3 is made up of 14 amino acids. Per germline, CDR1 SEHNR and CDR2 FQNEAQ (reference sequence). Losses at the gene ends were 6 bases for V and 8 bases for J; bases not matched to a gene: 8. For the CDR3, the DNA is TGTGCCAGCAGTTCGACAGGGGATTCGGAAAAACTGTTTTTT. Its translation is CASSSTGDSEKLFF.

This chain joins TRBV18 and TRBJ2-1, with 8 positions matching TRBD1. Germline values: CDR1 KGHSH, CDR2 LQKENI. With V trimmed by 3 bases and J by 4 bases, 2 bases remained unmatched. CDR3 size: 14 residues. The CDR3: CASSPGQEYNEQFF. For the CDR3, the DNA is TGTGCCAGCTCACCGGGACAGGAATACAATGAGCAGTTCTTC.

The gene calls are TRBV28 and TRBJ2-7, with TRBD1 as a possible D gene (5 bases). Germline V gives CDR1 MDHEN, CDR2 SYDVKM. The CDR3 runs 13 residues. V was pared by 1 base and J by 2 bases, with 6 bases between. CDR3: CASSLSRAYEQYF. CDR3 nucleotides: TGTGCCAGCAGTTTATCCAGGGCCTACGAGCAGTACTTC.

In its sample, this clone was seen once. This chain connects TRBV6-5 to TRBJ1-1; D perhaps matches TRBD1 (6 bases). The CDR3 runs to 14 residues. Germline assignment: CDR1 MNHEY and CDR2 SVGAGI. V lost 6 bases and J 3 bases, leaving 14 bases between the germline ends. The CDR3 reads CASSRNRVDTEAFF. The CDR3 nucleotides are TGTGCCAGCAGCAGAAACAGGGTCGACACTGAAGCTTTCTTT.

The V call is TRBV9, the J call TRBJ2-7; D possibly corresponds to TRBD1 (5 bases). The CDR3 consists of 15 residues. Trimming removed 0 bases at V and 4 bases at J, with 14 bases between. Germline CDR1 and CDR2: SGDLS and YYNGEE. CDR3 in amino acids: CASSVAAGSGYEQYF. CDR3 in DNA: TGTGCCAGCAGCGTAGCGGCAGGGTCCGGGTACGAGCAGTACTTC.

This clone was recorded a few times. CDR3 protein: CASSKRRMGIYQPQHF. The CDR3 DNA sequence: TGTGCCAGCAGCAAACGGCGGATGGGTATATACCAGCCCCAGCATTTT. This chain links TRBV21-1 with TRBJ1-5. TRBV21-1 is a pseudogene. This CDR3 contains 16 residues.

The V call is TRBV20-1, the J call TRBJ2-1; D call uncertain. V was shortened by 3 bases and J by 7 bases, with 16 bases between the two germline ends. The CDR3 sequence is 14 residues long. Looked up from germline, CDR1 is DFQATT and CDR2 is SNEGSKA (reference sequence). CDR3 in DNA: TGCAGTGCTAGTCCCCGTTCCTTCGTAAATGAGCAGTTCTTC. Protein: CSASPRSFVNEQFF.

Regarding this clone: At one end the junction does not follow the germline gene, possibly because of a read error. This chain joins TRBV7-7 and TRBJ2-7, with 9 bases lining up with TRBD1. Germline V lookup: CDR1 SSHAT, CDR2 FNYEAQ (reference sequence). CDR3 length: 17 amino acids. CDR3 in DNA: TGTGCTAGCAGCCCGGGACAGGGCTTACAGAGCTCCTACGAGCAGTACTTC. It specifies CASSPGQGLQSSYEQYF.

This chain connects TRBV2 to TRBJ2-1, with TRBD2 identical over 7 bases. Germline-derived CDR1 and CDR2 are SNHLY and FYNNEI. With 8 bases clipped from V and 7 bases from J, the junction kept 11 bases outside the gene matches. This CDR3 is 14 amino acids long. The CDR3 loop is CASASGVGANEQFF. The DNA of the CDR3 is TGTGCCAGCGCCAGCGGGGTTGGTGCGAATGAGCAGTTCTTC. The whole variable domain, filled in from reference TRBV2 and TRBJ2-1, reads EPEVTQTPSHQVTQMGQEVILRCVPISNHLYFYWYRQILGQKVEFLVSFYNNEISEKSEIFDDQFSVERPDGSNFTLKIRSTKLEDSAMYFCASASGVGANEQFFGPGTRLTVL.

The CDR3 DNA reads as TGTGCCAGCAGCCAAGGTGGAGGGGGCGATCAGCCCCAGCATTTT. Its protein product is CASSQGGGGDQPQHF. The chain employs TRBV3-1 (or the pseudogene TRBV3-2) and TRBJ1-5, with 7 bases aligning to TRBD1. CDR1 and CDR2 (germline): LGHDT, YNNKEL (reference sequence). Trimming cost V 1 base and J 5 bases; bases outside gene matches: 5. CDR3 size: 15 residues.

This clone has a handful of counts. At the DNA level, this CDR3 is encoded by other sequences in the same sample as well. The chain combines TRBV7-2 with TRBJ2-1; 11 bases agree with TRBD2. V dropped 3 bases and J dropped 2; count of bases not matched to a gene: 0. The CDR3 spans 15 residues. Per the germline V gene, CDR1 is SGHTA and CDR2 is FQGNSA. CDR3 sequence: CASSLTSGTYNEQFF. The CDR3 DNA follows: TGTGCCAGCAGCTTGACTAGCGGGACCTACAATGAGCAGTTCTTC.

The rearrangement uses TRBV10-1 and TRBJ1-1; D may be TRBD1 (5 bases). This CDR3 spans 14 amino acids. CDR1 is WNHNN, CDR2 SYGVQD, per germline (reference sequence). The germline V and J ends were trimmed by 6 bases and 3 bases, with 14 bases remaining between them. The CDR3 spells CASSGKTTDTEAFF. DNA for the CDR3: TGCGCCAGCAGCGGAAAAACGACAGACACTGAAGCTTTCTTT.